The clone carrying this T cell receptor (beta chain) was detected a few times. The antigen is not known. This sample also contains other DNA sequences that code for the same CDR3. Trimming shortened V by 1 base and J by 3 bases, and 0 bases separated the two germline ends. Germline CDR1 is SGHTA and CDR2 is FQGTGA. This CDR3 spans 12 amino acids. The data originate from a study of T cells in narcolepsy. Study background: Healthy controls were enrolled alongside patients with narcolepsy type 1 or type 2.

Profiled with immunoSEQ multiplex PCR; TCRdb holds only in-frame clones, not every one. Of some 32,000 clones in the sample, roughly 79% were seen once. The study, taken as a whole, reports: Autoreactive clonotypes reportedly recurred in blood of same and different patients, not controls. Some memory CD4+ repertoires had no autoreactive clone sequences. HCRT-specific and TRIB2-specific autoreactive clonotypes appeared among same-patient CSF and blood CD4+ clonotypes.

The chain has TRBV7-3 and TRBJ2-2; D uncertain. Sequencing input: memory (CD45RA-) CD4+ T cells from blood. This clonotype was obtained from a human donor in good health. CDR3 DNA: TGTGCCAGCAGCTTAAACACCGGGGAGCTGTTTTTT. Its protein is CASSLNTGELFF.